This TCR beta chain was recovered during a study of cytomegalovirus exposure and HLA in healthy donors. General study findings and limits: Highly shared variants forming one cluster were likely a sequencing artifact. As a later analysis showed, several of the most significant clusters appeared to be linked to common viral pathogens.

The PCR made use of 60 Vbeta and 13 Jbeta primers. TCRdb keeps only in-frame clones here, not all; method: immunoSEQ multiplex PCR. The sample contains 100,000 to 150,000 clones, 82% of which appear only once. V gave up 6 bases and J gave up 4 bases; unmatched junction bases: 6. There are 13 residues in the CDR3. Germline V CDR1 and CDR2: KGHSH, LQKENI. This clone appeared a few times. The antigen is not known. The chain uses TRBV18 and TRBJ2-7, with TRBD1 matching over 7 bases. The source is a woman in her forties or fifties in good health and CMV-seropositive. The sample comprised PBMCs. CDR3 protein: CASSSDRAYEQYF. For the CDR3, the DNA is TGTGCCAGCTCGTCCGACAGGGCGTACGAGCAGTACTTC.